This TCR beta chain was observed in a study of cytomegalovirus exposure and HLA in healthy donors. About the research overall: The roughly 120 million unique TCR beta sequences, from about 179 million T cells, were found by an earlier analysis.

13 Jbeta primers and 60 Vbeta primers were used for the PCR. Study processing details: Roughly 80 million unique TCR beta chains, about 11 million of them shared, were counted by a later analysis. Some clones are missing from TCRdb's copy, which holds only in-frame ones; the method was immunoSEQ multiplex PCR. For V, J and clone size, that table is used; D and trimming come from the DNA. The repertoire holds fewer than 150,000 clones, with 65% to 75% as singletons. CDR1 and CDR2 (germline): LNHDA, SQIVND (reference sequence). This CDR3 spans 13 amino acids. Unmatched junction bases numbered 4, after V lost 5 bases and J lost 7 bases.

The source is a woman between 50 and 59 years old in good health and CMV-seropositive. Sequencing was done on a sample of PBMCs. V is TRBV19 and J is TRBJ2-2; 7 nucleotides line up with TRBD1. The CDR3 DNA reads as TGTGCCAGTAGTCCACAGGGGATCGGGGAGCTGTTTTTT. This sequence encodes CASSPQGIGELFF. The whole variable domain, filled in from reference TRBV19 and TRBJ2-2, reads DGGITQSPKYLFRKEGQNVTLSCEQNLNHDAMYWYRQDPGQGLRLIYYSQIVNDFQKGDIAEGYSVSREKKESFPLTVTSAQKNPTAFYLCASSPQGIGELFFGEGSRLTVL.